This entry lists 21 T cell receptor beta chains sequenced from one sample in a study of T cell repertoires in cytomegalovirus infection. TCRdb itself ran the reads through MiXCR, one entry per CDR3 protein. There are approximately 220,000 distinct CDR3 sequences in the sample; roughly two fifths occur only once, and 59% lies in the top ten. What these receptors recognize is not known. The material was CD8+ T cells from cultured PBMCs, obtained from culture after CMV antigen stimulation. These receptors came from a human donor in good health (CMV status not recorded). Some clones in this sample may be carry-over from other donors' samples.

This clonotype has ten or more counts. V and J are TRBV7-2 and TRBJ2-7; unclear D gene. This CDR3 region has 13 residues. V was clipped by 1 base and J by 4 bases, with 8 bases between them. Germline V gene data show CDR1 as SGHTA and CDR2 as FQGNSA. The CDR3 sequence: CASSLGLSYEQYF. In nucleotides, the CDR3 is TGTGCCAGCAGCTTAGGACTGTCATACGAGCAGTACTTC.

The genes are TRBV12-3 or TRBV12-4 and TRBJ2-2; the D gene is possibly TRBD1 (6 bases). The V end was cut by 3 bases, the J end by 4 bases, with 9 bases between. This CDR3 is built from 14 residues. CDR3 region: CASSFLGGTGELFF. The CDR3 DNA reads TGTGCCAGCAGTTTCTTAGGGGGCACCGGGGAGCTGTTTTTT.

J is TRBJ2-5 and V is TRBV7-3; 13 bases are shared with TRBD2. The junction had 3 bases not matched to a gene; V was cut back by 5 bases and J by 3 bases. Germline V gene lookup returns CDR1 SGHTA and CDR2 FQGTGA. The CDR3 is made up of 15 amino acids. This chain's CDR3 is CASSLGLAGKETQYF. The DNA of the CDR3 is TGTGCCAGCAGCCTGGGACTAGCGGGAAAAGAGACCCAGTACTTC. The entire variable domain, with the rest obtained from reference TRBV7-3 and TRBJ2-5, is as follows: GAGVSQTPSNKVTEKGKYVELRCDPISGHTALYWYRQSLGQGPEFLIYFQGTGAADDSGLPNDRFFAVRPEGSVSTLKIQRTERGDSAVYLCASSLGLAGKETQYFGPGTRLLVL.

A remark on this clonotype: Sequence at one end of the junction differs from germline and may be a read error. The chain links TRBV28 to TRBJ1-1; D gene unclear. The CDR3 sequence is 14 residues long. Germline CDR1 is MDHEN and CDR2 is SYDVKM. Here the CDR3 reads CANSLVALGTEAFF. The CDR3 DNA follows: TGTGCCAACAGTTTAGTCGCTTTGGGCACTGAAGCTTTCTTT.

This clonotype was found a few times. J is TRBJ2-7 and V is TRBV10-3; D might be TRBD1 (5 bases). Trimming removed 8 bases at V and 0 bases at J, with 11 bases between. Per germline, CDR1 ENHRY and CDR2 SYGVKD. The CDR3 has 13 amino acids. CDR3 loop: CAIGAGDSYEQYF. As DNA, the CDR3 is TGTGCCATCGGGGCCGGAGACTCCTACGAGCAGTACTTC.

V usage is TRBV28 and J usage is TRBJ1-1, with D unresolved. Trimming took 5 bases from V and 0 from J, leaving 10 bases between them. CDR1 and CDR2 from the germline V gene are MDHEN and SYDVKM. The CDR3 totals 14 residues. CDR3 region: CASSPGYMNTEAFF. CDR3 DNA sequence: TGTGCCAGCAGTCCTGGCTATATGAACACTGAAGCTTTCTTT.

This clonotype was counted between two and nine times. The J gene is TRBJ2-2, the V gene TRBV5-6; D gene unclear. CDR3 length: 15 residues. Deletions cut 0 bases from V and 5 bases from J, with 11 bases between. Germline loops: CDR1 SGHDT, CDR2 YYEEEE. DNA of the CDR3: TGTGCCAGCAGCTTGGGCACCCTCGGAACCGGGGAGCTGTTTTTT. Amino acid sequence: CASSLGTLGTGELFF.

CDR3 in DNA: TGTGCCAGCAGCTTACTTCGTGTTGGGGCTTTAGCGAGCGATGAGCAGTTCTTC. Translated, it gives CASSLLRVGALASDEQFF. The chain joins TRBV7-4 to TRBJ2-1; the D call may be TRBD1 or TRBD2 (5 bases each). In germline, CDR1 is SGHVT, CDR2 SQSDAQ. Between the trimmed V and J ends, which lost 2 bases and 8 bases, there was a span of 25 bases. The CDR3 totals 18 residues. Using reference TRBV7-4 and TRBJ2-1 for the parts outside the CDR3, the full variable domain is GAGVSQSPRYKVAKRGRDVALRCDSISGHVTLYWYRQTLGQGSEVLTYSQSDAQRDKSGRPSGRFSAERPERSVSTLKIQRTEQGDSAVYLCASSLLRVGALASDEQFFGPGTRLTVL.

The V gene is TRBV28, the J gene TRBJ1-1; D unclear. CDR3 size: 15 residues. Germline V CDR1 and CDR2: MDHEN, SYDVKM. Trimming pared 3 bases from V and 4 bases from J, leaving 15 bases between. CDR3 protein: CASSFRFPPVTEAFF. The CDR3, as DNA: TGTGCCAGCAGTTTTCGGTTTCCCCCGGTCACTGAAGCTTTCTTT.

The sample holds a few counts of this clonotype. V usage is TRBV27 and J usage is TRBJ2-7, with 7 nucleotides matching TRBD1. V trimming: 5 bases; J trimming: 1 base; junction bases outside the gene matches: 11. Germline V CDR1 and CDR2: MNHEY, SMNVEV (reference sequence). CDR3 length: 16 residues. The chain's CDR3 is CASSPLGDSESYEQYF. CDR3 DNA: TGTGCCAGCAGTCCCCTGGGGGACAGTGAGTCCTACGAGCAGTACTTC.

Comments on this clonotype: An end of the junction differs from the germline gene, which may be a read error. The rearrangement uses TRBV11-3 and TRBJ2-5; D is unclear. Germline lookup yields CDR1 SGHNT and CDR2 YENEEA. This CDR3 has 12 residues. CDR3 DNA sequence: TGTGCCAGCAGCTTAGAGGAGTCTTTCAGTGACTTC. This codes for CASSLEESFSDF.

In its sample, this clonotype was seen a few times. The chain combines TRBV9 with TRBJ2-1, with TRBD2 identical over 11 bases. Trimming cost V 0 bases and J 0 bases; bases outside gene matches: 8. Germline lookup yields CDR1 SGDLS and CDR2 YYNGEE. The length of the CDR3 is 19 residues. The CDR3 DNA is TGTGCCAGCAGCGTAGGTGTTAGCGGGAGGGCCCCCTCCTACAATGAGCAGTTCTTC. Residues: CASSVGVSGRAPSYNEQFF.

The chain combines TRBV20-1 with TRBJ1-2, with no clear D. The V end lost 5 bases, the J end lost 2 bases, and 12 bases lay between the germline ends. This CDR3 is 13 amino acids long. CDR1 is DFQATT, CDR2 SNEGSKA, per germline (reference sequence). The chain's CDR3 is CSALRTENYGYTF. As DNA, the CDR3 is TGCAGTGCTCTTCGGACGGAGAACTATGGCTACACCTTC.

J is TRBJ2-7 and V is TRBV28; TRBD2 matches at 12 bases. Trimming at V came to 5 bases and at J to 2 bases, leaving 4 bases not matched to a gene. The CDR3 has 15 amino acids. Germline assignment: CDR1 MDHEN and CDR2 SYDVKM. CDR3 protein: CASSLPSGRAYEQYF. CDR3 sequence (DNA): TGTGCCAGCAGTCTACCTAGCGGGAGGGCCTACGAGCAGTACTTC.

This clonotype occurred many times. The rearrangement links TRBV29-1 to TRBJ1-1; D gene uncertain. CDR1 SQVTM and CDR2 ANQGSEA come from the germline V gene. CDR3 length: 12 residues. The CDR3 DNA is TGCAGTACATTCAGCGGGAACACTGAAGCTTTCTTT. This gives the protein CSTFSGNTEAFF.

The chain employs TRBV28 and TRBJ2-1; 11 bases match TRBD2. There are 16 residues in the CDR3. Germline V gives CDR1 MDHEN, CDR2 SYDVKM. V dropped 2 bases and J dropped 6; count of bases not matched to a gene: 6. This CDR3 is CASSLIRTSGFNEQFF. The DNA of the CDR3 is TGTGCCAGCAGTTTAATTCGGACTAGCGGGTTCAATGAGCAGTTCTTC. The full variable domain, completed using reference TRBV28 and TRBJ2-1, is DVKVTQSSRYLVKRTGEKVFLECVQDMDHENMFWYRQDPGLGLRLIYFSYDVKMKEKGDIPEGYSVSREKKERFSLILESASTNQTSMYLCASSLIRTSGFNEQFFGPGTRLTVL.

This chain uses TRBV7-8 with TRBJ1-6; TRBD1 agrees at 7 bases. Germline V gives CDR1 SGHVS, CDR2 FQNEAQ. The CDR3 length is 15 residues. V dropped 6 bases and J dropped 7; count of bases not matched to a gene: 9. The CDR3 coding sequence is TGTGCCAGCAGAATGACGGGACAGCAAAATTCACCCCTCCACTTT. Amino acid sequence: CASRMTGQQNSPLHF.

This chain joins TRBV12-3 or TRBV12-4 and TRBJ2-1; no clear D. CDR3 length: 10 amino acids. V was pared by 5 bases and J by 7 bases, with 3 bases between. The CDR3 spells CASSANEQFF. The CDR3 DNA reads TGTGCCAGCAGTGCAAATGAGCAGTTCTTC.

This clonotype was observed many times. The gene calls are TRBV5-1 and TRBJ1-2, with TRBD1 identical over 9 bases. The CDR3 consists of 15 residues. CDR1 is SGHRS and CDR2 is YFSETQ in the germline V gene. With 4 bases clipped from V and 5 bases from J, the junction kept 9 bases outside the gene matches. This chain's CDR3 is CASSPWTGAGYGYTF. The CDR3 DNA follows: TGCGCCAGCAGCCCCTGGACAGGGGCAGGGTATGGCTACACCTTC. Full variable domain (outside the CDR3, taken from reference TRBV5-1 and TRBJ1-2): KAGVTQTPRYLIKTRGQQVTLSCSPISGHRSVSWYQQTPGQGLQFLFEYFSETQRNKGNFPGRFSGRQFSNSRSEMNVSTLELGDSALYLCASSPWTGAGYGYTFGSGTRLTVV.

This clonotype appeared once. CDR3 in amino acids: CASSQGRRHYGYTF. CDR3 coding DNA: TGTGCCAGCAGCCAAGGGAGGAGACACTATGGCTACACCTTC. This chain uses TRBV3-1 with TRBJ1-2; D is uncertain. V gave up 1 base and J gave up 3 bases, with 9 bases separating them. This CDR3 has 14 amino acids. Germline V CDR1 and CDR2: LGHDT, YNNKEL (reference sequence).

V gene TRBV19 combines with J gene TRBJ1-1; D is uncertain. V was trimmed by 3 bases and J by 6 bases, leaving 17 bases between them. The germline V gene has CDR1 LNHDA and CDR2 SQIVND (reference sequence). This CDR3 has 15 residues. The chain's CDR3 is CASSISQARVAEAFF. The CDR3 DNA reads TGTGCCAGTAGTATTAGCCAGGCCCGAGTTGCTGAAGCTTTCTTT.